A selection of T cell receptor beta chains follows, all from one sample in a study of blood T cells in healthy people across ages. Via MiXCR, TCRdb re-called the 5' RACE reads, giving one row per CDR3 protein. This sample has around 500,000 distinct CDR3 sequences, with around 50% found just once. Source material: blood. The receptors derive from an elderly man in good health. CDR3s include the opening cysteine and the closing phenylalanine or tryptophan. Each record gives: V gene, clone size, J gene, D gene, CDR3 protein, CDR3 DNA. D genes are given only for firm matches. Size tells how often a clone was seen (once, few, many) or the class of an expanded clone, and some rows leave it out.

TRBV6-5,-,TRBJ1-4,-,CASSYLGPYGGKNEKLFF,TGTGCCAGCAGTTACTTGGGACCCTACGGGGGGAAAAATGAAAAACTGTTTTTT
TRBV4-3,-,TRBJ2-1,TRBD1,CASSRFGQGVNEQFF,TGCGCCAGCAGCCGATTCGGACAGGGGGTCAATGAGCAGTTCTTC
TRBV20-1,-,TRBJ2-7,TRBD1,CSARGRRQGASPEQYF,TGCAGTGCTAGAGGCCGCCGCCAGGGGGCTTCCCCCGAGCAGTACTTC
TRBV28,-,TRBJ2-3,-,CASSFGGFGGTDTQYF,TGTGCCAGCAGTTTTGGAGGATTTGGTGGGACAGATACGCAGTATTTT
TRBV29-1,-,TRBJ2-7,-,CSVGGASSYNEQYF,TGCAGCGTTGGGGGGGCCAGCTCCTACAATGAGCAGTACTTC
TRBV28,few,TRBJ2-7,-,CASNRQLSYEQYF,TGTGCCAGCAACAGGCAGCTATCCTACGAGCAGTACTTC
TRBV5-1,once,TRBJ2-7,TRBD2,CASSPTSGTYNEQYF,TGCGCCAGCAGCCCGACTAGCGGGACGTACAATGAGCAGTACTTC
TRBV4-3,few,TRBJ2-1,TRBD2,CASSHGLAVNEQFF,TGCGCCAGCAGCCATGGGCTAGCGGTAAATGAGCAGTTCTTC
TRBV7-9,-,TRBJ2-3,TRBD2,CASSFGTNHMLTDTQYF,TGTGCCAGCAGCTTCGGGACTAACCATATGCTCACAGATACGCAGTATTTT
TRBV20-1,-,TRBJ2-7,-,CSARRPSERQYF,TGCAGTGCTAGACGGCCTAGCGAACGGCAGTACTTC
TRBV5-1,-,TRBJ1-2,-,CASSSSTAGPRGYTF,TGCGCCAGCAGCTCCTCGACGGCGGGTCCTCGTGGCTACACCTTC
TRBV29-1,few,TRBJ2-2,-,CSVGAATNTGELFF,TGCAGCGTTGGGGCGGCGACGAACACCGGGGAGCTGTTTTTT
TRBV5-6,few,TRBJ2-5,-,CASSGTTGETQYF,TGTGCCAGCAGCGGGACGACCGGGGAGACCCAGTACTTC
TRBV7-9,few,TRBJ1-4,-,CASSLKEGTNEKLFF,TGTGCCAGCAGCTTAAAGGAGGGAACTAATGAAAAACTGTTTTTT
TRBV6-5,many,TRBJ2-3,TRBD2,CASRPLAGLTDTQYF,TGTGCCAGCAGACCTCTAGCGGGGCTCACAGATACGCAGTATTTT
TRBV4-1,few,TRBJ2-3,TRBD2,CASSGPTSGAYGTQYF,TGCGCCAGCAGCGGACCGACTAGCGGGGCGTATGGTACGCAGTATTTT
TRBV5-5,-,TRBJ1-2,-,CASSQWDGYTF,TGTGCCAGCAGTCAATGGGATGGCTACACCTTC
TRBV5-1,-,TRBJ1-5,-,CASSLAGPQPQHF,TGCGCCAGCAGCTTAGCAGGTCCTCAGCCCCAGCATTTT
TRBV6-5,-,TRBJ2-7,-,CASREAGTAYYEQYF,TGTGCCAGCAGAGAAGCCGGGACCGCTTACTACGAGCAGTACTTC
TRBV20-1,-,TRBJ2-3,TRBD2,CSITGGATDTQYF,TGCAGTATTACGGGAGGTGCCACAGATACGCAGTATTTT
TRBV29-1,-,TRBJ1-2,TRBD1,CSVVRQGIANGYTF,TGCAGCGTTGTAAGACAGGGAATCGCAAATGGCTACACCTTC
TRBV12-3/TRBV12-4,few,TRBJ1-1,TRBD1,CASSPQTGRDTEAFF,TGTGCCAGCAGTCCGCAGACAGGGAGGGACACTGAAGCTTTCTTT
TRBV4-3,-,TRBJ2-4,TRBD1,CASSQEYLGQGAQGEQYF,TGCGCCAGCAGCCAAGAATACCTTGGACAGGGGGCCCAAGGGGAGCAGTACTTC
TRBV7-9,-,TRBJ2-7,TRBD1,CASTWWTGTGEFEQYF,TGTGCCAGCACCTGGTGGACCGGGACAGGGGAGTTCGAGCAGTACTTC
TRBV12-3/TRBV12-4,-,TRBJ2-7,-,CASSSDSSSYEQYF,TGTGCCAGCAGTTCGGACAGTAGCTCCTACGAGCAGTACTTC
TRBV24-1,-,TRBJ2-5,-,CATGDGPQETQYF,TGTGCCACCGGGGACGGTCCCCAAGAGACCCAGTACTTC
TRBV12-3/TRBV12-4,-,TRBJ2-7,TRBD1,CASRPGGSLLEQYF,TGTGCCAGCCGCCCAGGGGGATCTCTGCTCGAGCAGTACTTC
TRBV2,-,TRBJ2-1,-,CASNRAPHETQFF,TGTGCCAGCAATAGGGCCCCCCACGAGACCCAGTTCTTC
TRBV9,few,TRBJ2-1,TRBD2,CASSARGGGPLFLGEQFF,TGTGCCAGCAGCGCCCGAGGCGGGGGACCTCTATTCTTGGGTGAGCAGTTCTTC
TRBV20-1,-,TRBJ2-1,TRBD2,CSARGGTRGHEQFF,TGCAGTGCTAGAGGTGGGACTAGAGGCCACGAGCAGTTCTTC
TRBV20-1,-,TRBJ1-4,-,CSASRRAGRVRGGHATNEKLFF,TGCAGTGCTAGTCGCCGGGCAGGGAGAGTAAGGGGAGGCCATGCAACTAATGAAAAACTGTTTTTT
TRBV20-1,-,TRBJ2-1,TRBD2,CSARDFGGRSYNEQFF,TGCAGTGCTAGAGATTTCGGCGGGAGGAGTTACAATGAGCAGTTCTTC
TRBV7-8,many,TRBJ2-3,-,CASSFVSDTQYF,TGTGCCAGCAGCTTTGTTTCCGATACGCAGTATTTT
TRBV4-1,-,TRBJ2-3,TRBD2,CASSQDHRETSLDTQYF,TGCGCCAGTAGCCAAGATCATAGAGAGACTAGCTTAGATACGCAGTATTTT
TRBV18,-,TRBJ1-2,-,CASSPASEGYTF,TGTGCCAGCTCACCAGCGTCAGAAGGCTACACCTTC
TRBV5-6,-,TRBJ2-3,-,CASSRGRVTGADTQYF,TGTGCCAGCAGCCGAGGACGGGTAACTGGGGCAGATACGCAGTATTTT
TRBV3-1,-,TRBJ2-1,TRBD2,CASSQDLAGGPGNEQFF,TGTGCCAGCAGCCAAGATCTCGCGGGAGGTCCGGGGAATGAGCAGTTCTTC
TRBV7-2,-,TRBJ1-1,TRBD1,CASSPRQGLNIEAFF,TGTGCCAGCAGCCCCCGACAGGGCCTGAACATTGAAGCTTTCTTT
TRBV6-6,many,TRBJ1-2,-,CASSYGGEYGYTF,TGTGCCAGCAGTTACGGTGGGGAGTATGGCTACACCTTC
TRBV27,once,TRBJ2-7,-,CASSSLTTGIYEQYF,TGTGCCAGCAGTTCACTAACTACAGGGATCTACGAGCAGTACTTC
TRBV6-2/TRBV6-3,-,TRBJ1-2,-,CASSYSMDGHYGYTF,TGTGCCAGCAGTTACTCGATGGACGGGCACTATGGCTACACCTTC
TRBV7-2,-,TRBJ2-7,TRBD2,CASSSRLAGANEQYF,TGTGCCAGCAGCTCCCGACTAGCGGGAGCCAATGAGCAGTACTTC
TRBV4-1,-,TRBJ2-7,TRBD2,CASSQAPGTSNEQYF,TGCGCCAGCAGCCAAGCTCCCGGGACTAGCAACGAGCAGTACTTC
TRBV6-5,few,TRBJ2-5,-,CASRLDHGETQYF,TGTGCCAGCAGATTGGACCACGGAGAGACCCAGTACTTC